Following are 8 T cell receptor beta chains from one sample sequenced in a study of response to subunit inactivated influenza vaccine. MiXCR, run by TCRdb on the RT-PCR reads, gives a single entry per CDR3 protein. The table includes around 750,000 distinct CDR3 sequences, around 20% detected once. Sample: PBMCs from blood, taken roughly 5 days after vaccination. All receptors derive from a middle-aged man who received an inactivated influenza vaccine.

This rearrangement joins TRBV20-1 to TRBJ2-3, with TRBD2 as a possible D gene (6 bases). CDR1 is DFQATT and CDR2 is SNEGSKA in the germline V gene (reference sequence). Trimming left V 5 bases short and J 0 bases short, with 12 bases between. The CDR3 loop spans 14 amino acids. The CDR3 DNA reads TGCAGTGCTTCACTAGCCCTTAGCACAGATACGCAGTATTTT. Encoded protein: CSASLALSTDTQYF.

The sample holds one count of this clonotype. The V call is TRBV5-1, the J call TRBJ2-1, with 8 bases that match TRBD1. Per the germline V gene, CDR1 is SGHRS and CDR2 is YFSETQ. The CDR3 is 15 amino acids. Trimming cost V 5 bases and J 3 bases; bases outside gene matches: 7. CDR3 sequence: CASRPGTGLYNEQFF. Written as DNA, the CDR3 is TGCGCCAGCAGGCCCGGGACAGGCCTCTACAATGAGCAGTTCTTC.

This clonotype was seen many times. The chain links TRBV12-3 or TRBV12-4 to TRBJ2-1; the D gene is possibly TRBD2 (5 bases). The CDR3 runs to 15 residues. V dropped 3 bases and J dropped 10 bases, with 19 bases sitting between them. The CDR3 reads CASSFRGGTRGEQFF. The CDR3 DNA reads as TGTGCCAGCAGTTTTAGAGGTGGCACACGGGGAGAGCAGTTCTTC.

This chain links TRBV4-1 with TRBJ1-1, with D perhaps matching TRBD1 (6 bases). V lost 0 bases and J 7 bases, leaving 12 bases between the germline ends. The CDR3 runs to 14 residues. Germline V gene lookup returns CDR1 MGHRA and CDR2 YSYEKL. The CDR3 loop is CASSQDGGLSEAFF. The CDR3, as DNA: TGCGCCAGCAGCCAAGATGGGGGGCTAAGTGAAGCTTTCTTT.

The chain has TRBV4-1 and TRBJ2-5; 14 positions agree with TRBD2. This CDR3 is 17 amino acids long. Per the germline V gene, CDR1 is MGHRA and CDR2 is YSYEKL. V lost 1 base, J lost 1 base, and 2 bases stayed unmatched. CDR3 DNA sequence: TGCGCCAGCAGCCAAGGACTAGCGGGGGGGCGCCAAGAGACCCAGTACTTC. This encodes CASSQGLAGGRQETQYF.

This chain connects TRBV12-3 or TRBV12-4 to TRBJ2-7, with 9 bases fitting TRBD1. V dropped 0 bases and J dropped 2; count of bases not matched to a gene: 8. The CDR3 has 17 amino acids. The CDR3, as DNA: TGTGCCAGCAGTTTAGCGCTTTCGGGGGACAGGGCCTACGAGCAGTACTTC. Its protein is CASSLALSGDRAYEQYF.

This clonotype was counted ten times or more. The gene calls are TRBV12-3 or TRBV12-4 and TRBJ1-2; D gene uncertain. V lost 3 bases, J lost 8 bases, and 7 bases lay in between. CDR3 length equals 11 residues. This CDR3 reads CASSLGIGYTF. Written as DNA, the CDR3 is TGTGCCAGCAGTTTGGGGATCGGCTACACCTTC.

The chain links TRBV7-2 to TRBJ1-5; D is uncertain. Germline lookup yields CDR1 SGHTA and CDR2 FQGNSA. The CDR3 covers 14 residues. V lost 1 base and J 4 bases, leaving 8 bases between the germline ends. CDR3 in amino acids: CASSLVQTNQPQHF. The CDR3 nucleotides read TGTGCCAGCAGCTTAGTCCAGACTAATCAGCCCCAGCATTTT. Complete variable domain (other parts from reference TRBV7-2 and TRBJ1-5): GAGVSQSPSNKVTEKGKDVELRCDPISGHTALYWYRQSLGQGLEFLIYFQGNSAPDKSGLPSDRFSAERTGGSVSTLTIQRTQQEDSAVYLCASSLVQTNQPQHFGDGTRLSIL.